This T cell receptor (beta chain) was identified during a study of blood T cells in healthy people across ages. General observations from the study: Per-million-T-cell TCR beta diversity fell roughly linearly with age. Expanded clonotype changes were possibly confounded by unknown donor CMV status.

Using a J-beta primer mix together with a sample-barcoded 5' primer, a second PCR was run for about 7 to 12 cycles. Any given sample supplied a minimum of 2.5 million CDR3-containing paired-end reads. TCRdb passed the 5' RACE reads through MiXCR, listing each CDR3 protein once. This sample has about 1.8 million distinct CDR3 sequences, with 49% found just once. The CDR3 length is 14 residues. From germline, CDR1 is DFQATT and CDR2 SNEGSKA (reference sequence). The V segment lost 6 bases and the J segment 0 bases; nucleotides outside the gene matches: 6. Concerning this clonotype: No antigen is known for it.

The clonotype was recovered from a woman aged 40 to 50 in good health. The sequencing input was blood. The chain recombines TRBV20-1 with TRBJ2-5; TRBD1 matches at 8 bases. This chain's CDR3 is CSAKDRVDQETQYF. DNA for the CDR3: TGCAGTGCAAAGGACAGGGTTGACCAAGAGACCCAGTACTTC.